This entry describes one TCR beta chain. Its antigen remains unknown. The data were obtained in a study of shared clonotypes between healthy human individuals. Study results and caveats: Naive subsets generally exceeded memory subsets in estimated richness.

Germline values: CDR1 SGHNT, CDR2 YYREEE (reference sequence). The germline V and J ends were trimmed by 4 bases and 8 bases, with 14 bases remaining between them. The CDR3 contains 13 residues. Some clones are missing from TCRdb's copy, which holds only in-frame ones; the method was immunoSEQ multiplex PCR. The table lists more than 2,000,000 clones, 90% to 95% of them singletons. This receptor was identified in a man in his late teens or twenties in good health. Some clones in this sample may be carry-over from other donors' samples. Sequences were obtained from naive CD4+ T cells from PBMCs. Specified subset: CD45RA+ positively selected. The chain has TRBV5-4 and TRBJ2-3, with a tentative D call TRBD2 (6 bases). The DNA of the CDR3 is TGTGCCAGCAGCCCCACTAGCTTCGGTACGCAGTATTTT. Its translation is CASSPTSFGTQYF.